This TCR beta chain was captured in a study of spatial heterogeneity in lung cancer. TCRdb reprocessed the 5' RACE reads via MiXCR and lists one record per CDR3 protein. The sample consists of tens of thousands of distinct CDR3 sequences, 10% to 15% of them appearing once. The sample's time point: sample taken at primary tumor resection. Extraction of whole RNA from tumor, nontumor lung or frozen PBMC preceded unsorted sequencing. This clonotype was seen more than once but under ten times. The receptor comes from a male donor with early-stage non-small cell lung cancer. Sequenced here: PBMCs, sampled at surgery.

The CDR3 coding sequence is TGTGCCAGCAGCCGAAACACAGGGGACTATGGCTACACCTTC. It translates to CASSRNTGDYGYTF. The rearrangement joins TRBV7-8 to TRBJ1-2; 7 nucleotides align to TRBD1. The germline V gene encodes CDR1 SGHVS and CDR2 FQNEAQ. Unmatched junction bases numbered 6, after V lost 5 bases and J lost 3 bases. CDR3 length equals 14 residues.